This passage covers 20 T cell receptor beta chains from one sample sequenced in a study of T cell responses to AZD1222 COVID-19 vaccine. The data were produced by immunoSEQ multiplex PCR, yet TCRdb's version contains in-frame clones alone and is incomplete. The sample has around 170,000 clones, about 90% seen once. The specimen comprised peripheral blood, sampled 28 days after the second AZD1222 dose. The origin of the receptors is an adult who received the AZD1222 COVID-19 vaccine.

This sequence joins TRBV3-1 (or the pseudogene TRBV3-2) and TRBJ1-1; TRBD1 aligns across 10 bases. CDR1 is LGHDT and CDR2 is YNNKEL in the germline V gene (reference sequence). V shed 4 bases, J shed 8 bases, and the junction held 4 bases outside the gene matches. The CDR3 contains 13 residues. Here the CDR3 reads CASSPRDRGEAFF. In nucleotides, the CDR3 is TGTGCCAGCAGCCCGAGGGACAGGGGCGAAGCTTTCTTT.

This chain links TRBV7-9 with TRBJ1-2, with D possibly matching TRBD1 (6 bases). CDR3 length equals 15 residues. From germline, CDR1 is SEHNR and CDR2 FQNEAQ (reference sequence). With 1 base removed from V and 10 bases from J, the gap between germline ends came to 19 bases. CDR3 DNA sequence: TGTGCCAGCAGCTTAGTAGGACTATGGGGGCTGGACTACACCTTC. This gives the protein CASSLVGLWGLDYTF.

The chain uses TRBV7-2 and TRBJ2-7, with 7 bases matching TRBD1. The CDR3 length is 16 residues. V dropped 5 bases and J dropped 0; count of bases not matched to a gene: 10. The germline V gene encodes CDR1 SGHTA and CDR2 FQGNSA. Here the CDR3 reads CASSEPGQTSSYEQYF. Written as DNA, the CDR3 is TGTGCCAGCAGCGAACCGGGACAGACAAGCTCCTACGAGCAGTACTTC.

The chain couples TRBV4-2 to TRBJ2-3, with 8 positions matching TRBD2. Germline CDR1 and CDR2: LGHNA and YNFKEQ. The CDR3 is 16 amino acids. The V segment lost 1 base and the J segment 5 bases; nucleotides outside the gene matches: 8. This CDR3 reads CASSQGETGGLDTQYF. In DNA, the CDR3 is TGTGCCAGCAGCCAAGGCGAGACGGGAGGGTTAGATACGCAGTATTTT.

This clone occurred once. The V gene is TRBV7-2, the J gene TRBJ1-5, with D tentatively TRBD1 (6 bases). CDR1 and CDR2 (germline): SGHTA, FQGNSA. V gave up 1 base and J gave up 7 bases, with 17 bases separating them. This CDR3 contains 16 residues. The CDR3 sequence: CASSLGTGAGRQPQHF. The DNA of the CDR3 is TGTGCCAGCAGCTTAGGTACGGGGGCGGGGAGGCAGCCCCAGCATTTT.

This chain connects TRBV6-5 to TRBJ2-1; D may be TRBD2 (5 bases). V was cut by 6 bases and J by 2 bases, with 11 bases left in between. This CDR3 spans 14 amino acids. The germline V gene has CDR1 MNHEY and CDR2 SVGAGI. The CDR3 region is CASSQLETYNEQFF. CDR3 in DNA: TGTGCCAGCAGCCAACTAGAAACCTACAATGAGCAGTTCTTC.

The chain uses TRBV6-5 and TRBJ2-2, with 7 bases identical to TRBD1. The germline V gene encodes CDR1 MNHEY and CDR2 SVGAGI. This CDR3 comprises 14 residues. The J segment lost 7 bases and the V segment lost 6 bases, leaving 8 bases of the junction unmatched. Written as DNA, the CDR3 is TGTGCCAGCAGAGATCCGACAGGGTACGGGGAGCTGTTTTTT. This encodes CASRDPTGYGELFF.

The chain uses TRBV10-3 and TRBJ1-2; TRBD1 agrees at 7 bases. The CDR3 covers 12 residues. Germline lookup yields CDR1 ENHRY and CDR2 SYGVKD. V gave up 0 bases and J gave up 13 bases; unmatched junction bases: 5. The CDR3 DNA is TGTGCCATCAGTGAGTCGGGACAGCGAGCCACCTTC. Amino acids: CAISESGQRATF.

The chain couples TRBV11-2 to TRBJ2-1, with 15 bases matching TRBD2. Trimming cost V 1 base and J 6 bases; bases outside gene matches: 1. This CDR3 region has 16 residues. Germline CDR1 reads SGHAT; CDR2 reads FQNNGV. The CDR3 nucleotides are TGTGCCAGCAGCTTAGGGACTAGCGGGGGGGCCAATGAGCAGTTCTTC. The encoded protein is CASSLGTSGGANEQFF.

The chain combines TRBV6-2 or TRBV6-3 with TRBJ2-7; D remains unclear. Trimming left V 2 bases short and J 3 bases short, with 11 bases between. From germline, CDR1 is MNHEY and CDR2 SVGEGT. This CDR3 spans 14 amino acids. The CDR3 sequence is CASSYPVDFYEQYF. The CDR3 DNA follows: TGTGCCAGCAGTTACCCCGTCGATTTCTACGAGCAGTACTTC.

The rearrangement joins TRBV28 to TRBJ2-3, with D hard to call. CDR3 length: 11 amino acids. V was cut by 3 bases and J by 14 bases, with 12 bases left in between. The germline V gene encodes CDR1 MDHEN and CDR2 SYDVKM. CDR3 bases: TGTGCCAGCAGTTTGCCCCCCTATCGGTATTTT. Translating gives CASSLPPYRYF.

The chain couples TRBV18 to TRBJ2-1, with 7 bases that match TRBD1. The CDR3 consists of 16 residues. With 3 bases clipped from V and 0 bases from J, the junction kept 5 bases outside the gene matches. From germline, CDR1 is KGHSH and CDR2 LQKENI. Here the CDR3 DNA reads TGTGCCAGCTCACCCGAACAGGGGAGCTCCTACAATGAGCAGTTCTTC. It codes for CASSPEQGSSYNEQFF.

This chain connects TRBV6-5 to TRBJ1-3; no clear D gene. This CDR3 is 13 amino acids long. The germline V and J ends were trimmed by 5 bases and 1 base, with 6 bases remaining between them. Germline V CDR1 and CDR2: MNHEY, SVGAGI. In nucleotides, the CDR3 is TGTGCCAGCAGTCGTATTTCTGGAAACACCATATATTTT. Its protein is CASSRISGNTIYF.

The CDR3 loop reads CASSLGLASYEQYF. The DNA for the CDR3 is TGTGCCAGCAGCTTGGGACTAGCGTCCTACGAGCAGTACTTC. V usage is TRBV12-1 and J usage is TRBJ2-7; the table names TRBD2, a call not compared with the DNA. TRBV12-1 is a pseudogene segment. This CDR3 is 14 amino acids long.

The rearrangement uses TRBV19 and TRBJ1-4, with D possibly TRBD1 on 6 matching bases. The V end was cut by 4 bases, the J end by 13 bases, with 19 bases between. CDR1 is LNHDA, CDR2 SQIVND, per germline (reference sequence). The CDR3 runs 14 residues. The chain's CDR3 is CASSTVLEGVRLFF. The DNA of the CDR3 is TGTGCCAGTAGTACAGTACTCGAGGGGGTGAGACTGTTTTTT.

This sequence joins TRBV12-5 and TRBJ2-1; 12 bases agree with TRBD2. The CDR3 extends over 15 amino acids. V gave up 6 bases and J gave up 8 bases; unmatched junction bases: 8. Germline lookup yields CDR1 LGHNT and CDR2 FRNRAP. The CDR3 bases are TGTGCTAGTGGCCGATCTAGCGGGAGGGGCTATGAGCAGTTCTTC. It encodes CASGRSSGRGYEQFF.

The chain uses TRBV27 and TRBJ1-2; D unresolved. This CDR3 is 14 amino acids long. The V gene lost 6 bases and the J gene lost 5 bases, with 16 bases spanning the gap. CDR1 MNHEY and CDR2 SMNVEV come from the germline V gene (reference sequence). The CDR3 is CASRPSQLPYGYTF. CDR3 coding DNA: TGTGCCAGCAGACCATCCCAGCTACCTTATGGCTACACCTTC.

V gene TRBV3-1 (or the pseudogene TRBV3-2) combines with J gene TRBJ2-2; D unresolved. The CDR3 extends over 14 amino acids. Germline CDR1 is LGHDT and CDR2 is YNNKEL (reference sequence). Trimming took 4 bases from V and 7 from J, leaving 13 bases between them. The CDR3 region has the DNA TGTGCCAGCAGCCTCAATGGGCGTGGCGGGGAGCTGTTTTTT. Amino acid sequence: CASSLNGRGGELFF.

The chain has TRBV11-3 and TRBJ2-1; 10 bases align to TRBD1. Trimming at V came to 1 base and at J to 7 bases, leaving 4 bases not matched to a gene. CDR1 and CDR2 (germline): SGHNT, YENEEA. CDR3 length: 15 residues. CDR3 sequence (DNA): TGTGCCAGCAGCTTAGGACAGGGGGCGGTAAATGAGCAGTTCTTC. Translating it yields CASSLGQGAVNEQFF.

The chain employs TRBV9 and TRBJ1-1; no reliable D call. The CDR3 extends over 14 amino acids. Trimming took 7 bases from V and 4 from J, leaving 17 bases between them. Germline V lookup: CDR1 SGDLS, CDR2 YYNGEE. The CDR3 DNA follows: TGTGCCAGCGGGCCTCGGGTTCGGGGCACTGAAGCTTTCTTT. It yields the protein CASGPRVRGTEAFF.